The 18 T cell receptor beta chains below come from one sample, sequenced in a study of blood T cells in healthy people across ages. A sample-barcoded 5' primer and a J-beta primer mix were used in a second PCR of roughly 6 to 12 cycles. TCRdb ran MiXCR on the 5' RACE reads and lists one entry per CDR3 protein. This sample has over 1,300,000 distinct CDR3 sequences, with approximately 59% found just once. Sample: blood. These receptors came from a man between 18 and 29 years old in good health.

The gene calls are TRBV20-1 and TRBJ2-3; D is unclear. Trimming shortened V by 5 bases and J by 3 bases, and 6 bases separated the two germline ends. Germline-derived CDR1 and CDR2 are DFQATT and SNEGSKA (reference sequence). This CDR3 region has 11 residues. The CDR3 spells CSASKTDTQYF. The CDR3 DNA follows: TGCAGTGCTTCGAAGACAGATACGCAGTATTTT.

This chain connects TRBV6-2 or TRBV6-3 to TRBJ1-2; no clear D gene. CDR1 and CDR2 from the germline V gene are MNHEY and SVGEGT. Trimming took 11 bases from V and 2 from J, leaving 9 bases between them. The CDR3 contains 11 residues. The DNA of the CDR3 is TGTGCCGTTCAGGAAAACTATGGCTACACCTTC. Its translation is CAVQENYGYTF.

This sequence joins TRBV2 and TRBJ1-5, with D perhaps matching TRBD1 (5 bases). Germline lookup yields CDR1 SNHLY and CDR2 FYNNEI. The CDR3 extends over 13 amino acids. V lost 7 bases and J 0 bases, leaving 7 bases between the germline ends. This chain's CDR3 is CASTQGSNQPQHF. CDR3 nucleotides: TGTGCCAGCACCCAGGGTAGCAATCAGCCCCAGCATTTT.

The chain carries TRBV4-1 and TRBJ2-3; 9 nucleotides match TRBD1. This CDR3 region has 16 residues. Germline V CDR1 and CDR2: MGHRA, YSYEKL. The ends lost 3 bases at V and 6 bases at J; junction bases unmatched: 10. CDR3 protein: CASSQIAGTGIDTQYF. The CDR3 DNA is TGCGCCAGCAGCCAGATTGCCGGGACAGGGATCGATACGCAGTATTTT.

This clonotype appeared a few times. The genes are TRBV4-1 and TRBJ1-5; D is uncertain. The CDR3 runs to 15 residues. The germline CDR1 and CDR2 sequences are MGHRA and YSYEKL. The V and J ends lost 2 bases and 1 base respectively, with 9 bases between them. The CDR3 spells CASSQFFGSNQPQHF. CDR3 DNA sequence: TGCGCCAGCAGCCAATTTTTTGGGAGCAATCAGCCCCAGCATTTT.

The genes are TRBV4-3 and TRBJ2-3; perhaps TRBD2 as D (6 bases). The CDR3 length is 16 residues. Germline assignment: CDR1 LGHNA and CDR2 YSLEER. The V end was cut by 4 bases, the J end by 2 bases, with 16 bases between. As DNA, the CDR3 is TGCGCCAGCAGCCCTGCGAGGGCGGGGTTCACAGATACGCAGTATTTT. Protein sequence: CASSPARAGFTDTQYF.

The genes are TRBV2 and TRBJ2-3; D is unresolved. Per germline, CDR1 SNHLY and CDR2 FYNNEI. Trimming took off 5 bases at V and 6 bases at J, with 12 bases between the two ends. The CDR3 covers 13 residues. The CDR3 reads CASSNLVVDTQYF. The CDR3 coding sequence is TGTGCCAGCAGTAACCTAGTTGTGGATACGCAGTATTTT.

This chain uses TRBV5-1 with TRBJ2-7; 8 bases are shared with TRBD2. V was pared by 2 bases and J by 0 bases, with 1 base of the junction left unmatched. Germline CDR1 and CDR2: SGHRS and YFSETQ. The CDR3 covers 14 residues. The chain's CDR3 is CASSFTSGSYEQYF. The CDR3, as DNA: TGCGCCAGCAGCTTCACTAGCGGCTCCTACGAGCAGTACTTC.

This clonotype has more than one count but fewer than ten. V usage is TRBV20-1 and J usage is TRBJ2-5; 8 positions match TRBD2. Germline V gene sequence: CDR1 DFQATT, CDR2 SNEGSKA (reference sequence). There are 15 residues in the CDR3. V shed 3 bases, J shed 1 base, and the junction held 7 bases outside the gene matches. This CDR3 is CSASGRAFPQETQYF. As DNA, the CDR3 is TGCAGTGCTAGCGGGAGGGCCTTCCCCCAAGAGACCCAGTACTTC.

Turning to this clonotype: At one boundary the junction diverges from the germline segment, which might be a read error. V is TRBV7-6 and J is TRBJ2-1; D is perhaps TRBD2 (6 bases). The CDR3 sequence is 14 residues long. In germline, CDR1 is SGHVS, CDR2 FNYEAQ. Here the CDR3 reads CASSLQAGYNEQFF. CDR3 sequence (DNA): TGTGCCAGCAGCTTACAAGCGGGTTACAACGAGCAGTTCTTC.

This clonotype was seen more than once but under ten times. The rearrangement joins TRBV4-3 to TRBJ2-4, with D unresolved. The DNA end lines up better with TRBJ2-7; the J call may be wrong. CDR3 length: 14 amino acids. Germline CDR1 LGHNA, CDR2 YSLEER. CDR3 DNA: TGCGCCAGCAGCCAAGATATTTGGGGTCGCGAGCAGTACTTC. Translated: CASSQDIWGREQYF.

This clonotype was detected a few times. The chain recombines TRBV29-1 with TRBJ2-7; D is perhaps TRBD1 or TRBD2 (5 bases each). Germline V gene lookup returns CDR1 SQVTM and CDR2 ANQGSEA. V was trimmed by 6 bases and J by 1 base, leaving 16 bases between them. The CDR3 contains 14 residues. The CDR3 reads CSVLGTGSSYEQYF. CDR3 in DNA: TGCAGCGTGCTTGGGACGGGAAGTTCCTACGAGCAGTACTTC.

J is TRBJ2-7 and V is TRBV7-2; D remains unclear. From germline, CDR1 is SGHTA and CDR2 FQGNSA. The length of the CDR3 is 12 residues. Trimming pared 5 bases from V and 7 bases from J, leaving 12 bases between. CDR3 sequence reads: CASSESLGEQYF. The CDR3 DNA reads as TGTGCCAGCAGCGAATCGCTAGGGGAGCAGTACTTC.

Here the CDR3 DNA reads TGCGCCAGCAGCTTGGAACTGAATCAAGAGACCCAGTACTTC. As protein: CASSLELNQETQYF. This chain connects TRBV5-1 to TRBJ2-5; D ambiguous. Germline lookup yields CDR1 SGHRS and CDR2 YFSETQ. Trimming left V 0 bases short and J 2 bases short, with 8 bases between. The CDR3 spans 14 residues.

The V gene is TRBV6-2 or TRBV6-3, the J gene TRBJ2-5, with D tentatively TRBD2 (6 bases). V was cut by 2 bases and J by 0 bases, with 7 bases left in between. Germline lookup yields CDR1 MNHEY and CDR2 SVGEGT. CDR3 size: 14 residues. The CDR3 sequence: CASSYAGYQETQYF. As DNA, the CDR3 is TGTGCCAGCAGTTACGCGGGGTACCAAGAGACCCAGTACTTC.

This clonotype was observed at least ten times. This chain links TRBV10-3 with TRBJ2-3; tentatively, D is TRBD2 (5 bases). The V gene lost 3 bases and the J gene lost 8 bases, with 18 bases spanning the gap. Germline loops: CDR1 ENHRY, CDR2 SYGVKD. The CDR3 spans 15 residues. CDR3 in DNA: TGTGCCATCAGTGAACTAGAACGGCCAGAAGGTACGCAGTATTTT. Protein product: CAISELERPEGTQYF.

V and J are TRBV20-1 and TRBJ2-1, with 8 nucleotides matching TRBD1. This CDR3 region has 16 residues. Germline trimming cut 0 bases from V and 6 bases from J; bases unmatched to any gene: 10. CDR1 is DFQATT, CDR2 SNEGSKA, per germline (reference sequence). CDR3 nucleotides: TGCAGTGCTAGAGATCAACGGACAGGGCTGGGCAATGAGCAGTTCTTC. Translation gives CSARDQRTGLGNEQFF.

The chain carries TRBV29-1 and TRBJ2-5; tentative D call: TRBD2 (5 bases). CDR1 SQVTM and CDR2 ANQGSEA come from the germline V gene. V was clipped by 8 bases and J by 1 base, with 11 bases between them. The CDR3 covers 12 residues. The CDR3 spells CSYRRGQETQYF. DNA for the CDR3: TGCAGCTATCGACGGGGCCAAGAGACCCAGTACTTC.